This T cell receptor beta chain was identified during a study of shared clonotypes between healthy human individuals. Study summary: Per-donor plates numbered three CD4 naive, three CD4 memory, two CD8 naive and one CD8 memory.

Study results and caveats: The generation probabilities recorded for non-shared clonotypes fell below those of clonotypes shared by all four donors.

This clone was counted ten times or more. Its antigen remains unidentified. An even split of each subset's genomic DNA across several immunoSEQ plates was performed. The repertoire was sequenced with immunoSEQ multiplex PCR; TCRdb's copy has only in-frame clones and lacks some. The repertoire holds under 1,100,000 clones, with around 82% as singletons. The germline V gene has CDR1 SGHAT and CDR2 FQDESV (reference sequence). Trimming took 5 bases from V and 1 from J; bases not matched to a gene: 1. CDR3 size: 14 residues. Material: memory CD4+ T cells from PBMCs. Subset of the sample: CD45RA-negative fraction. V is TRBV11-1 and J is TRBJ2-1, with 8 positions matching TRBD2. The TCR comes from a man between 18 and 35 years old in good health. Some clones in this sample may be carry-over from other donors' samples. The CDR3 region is CASSPGGSYNEQFF. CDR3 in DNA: TGTGCCAGCAGCCCGGGAGGGTCCTACAATGAGCAGTTCTTC.